This T cell receptor beta chain was sequenced for a study of blood T cell repertoires in COVID-19 (TCRdb year 2020). The study in broad terms: Samples covering the acute and convalescent phases of COVID-19 were provided by collaborators in the United States, Italy and Spain. The prospective study material was composed of cDNA or gDNA derived from T cells, B-cell-depleted T cells, or PBMCs. Deeply sampled blood TCRbeta repertoires from subjects exposed to, actively infected with, or recovered from COVID-19 were included in the dataset. The repertoires were released in a freely available public database meant as a resource for research on the immune response to SARS-CoV-2. The samples were drawn from two sources: the first 160 participants of the ongoing ImmuneRACE study, and 950 to 1,500 subjects contributed by 6 global collaborators. Nearly every sample came with metadata listing a de-identified subject ID, COVID-19 status, age in years and sex. Where available, HLA class I and class II types were taken from metadata supplied by the sample provider and were not determined by assay-based typing. The research as a whole found: The amount of clinical and demographic metadata varied by source and participant and was provided uncurated.

Trimming at the junction amounts to 8 bases on V and 7 bases on J, and the germline ends lie 9 bases apart. CDR1 and CDR2 were assigned from the germline V gene as MNHEY and SVGAGI. Taken from cysteine to phenylalanine, the CDR3 has 11 residues. Of all the DNA, just the CDR3 is kept, 33 bases in frame from base 1. This clone was seen a handful of times. Its antigen remains undetermined. No per-base quality is available; no much larger clone lies one base away. Each collaborating institution followed its own protocols to collect whole blood in K2EDTA tubes. For TCRbeta analysis, collaborators shipped samples in one of three forms: frozen whole blood, isolated PBMCs, or DNA extracted from either of those sample types. TCRbeta CDR3 regions were amplified from genomic DNA using the immunoSEQ Assay, a bias-controlled multiplex PCR. The authors' pipeline ran thus. The number of nucleated cells in each sample was estimated from the amplification of reference gene primers within the assay. To quantify the absolute abundance of each unique TCRbeta CDR3 rearrangement, sequence reads were collapsed and filtered. For each sample, productive Simpson clonality was calculated as the square root of Simpson's diversity index over productive rearrangements. This is the immuneACCESS table as TCRdb keeps it, with only in-frame sequences that have V and J called. A part of the clones is gone; compared with another copy, unresolved V genes explain less than half, and the rest is unexplained. V and J calls and clone size are those listed in that table; D and trimming were worked out from the DNA. Across this sample there are about 220,000 clones, with around three quarters seen only once. Of the sample, 7.2% is held by the ten largest clones.

The chain employs TRBV6-5 and TRBJ1-5, with the D segment identity uncertain. Sequences were obtained from peripheral blood. This receptor was taken from a woman aged 70-85 years with acute or convalescent COVID-19. The CDR3 protein is CASARGQPQHF. The DNA reads as follows: TGTGCCAGCGCTAGAGGGCAGCCCCAGCATTTT.